These 12 T cell receptor beta chains share one sample of origin, sequenced in a study of blood T cell repertoires in COVID-19. The table came from immunoSEQ multiplex PCR; TCRdb's copy has only in-frame clones and leaves some out. The table has approximately 170,000 clones, roughly 80% seen once; the top ten hold about 8%. Source material: PBMCs or T cells enriched from blood (not recorded which). These TCRs come from a woman aged 45-60 years who had recovered from COVID-19.

V usage is TRBV19 and J usage is TRBJ2-5; 13 bases fit TRBD2. Germline CDR1 and CDR2: LNHDA and SQIVND (reference sequence). Trimming took 4 bases from V and 5 from J; bases not matched to a gene: 4. This CDR3 spans 15 amino acids. CDR3 sequence reads: CASSKGTSGKETQYF. CDR3 bases: TGTGCCAGTAGTAAAGGGACTAGCGGGAAGGAGACCCAGTACTTC.

The rearrangement joins TRBV19 to TRBJ1-1; D gene unclear. The V gene lost 5 bases and the J gene lost 0 bases, with 7 bases spanning the gap. Per the germline V gene, CDR1 is LNHDA and CDR2 is SQIVND (reference sequence). The CDR3 is made up of 13 amino acids. The DNA for the CDR3 is TGTGCCAGTAGTGCAACAGTGAACACTGAAGCTTTCTTT. Protein sequence: CASSATVNTEAFF.

The chain has TRBV28 and TRBJ2-7; 9 bases align to TRBD1. Looked up from germline, CDR1 is MDHEN and CDR2 is SYDVKM. J was trimmed by 5 bases and V by 6 bases; bases with no gene match: 11. The CDR3 runs 15 residues. CDR3 amino acids: CASRSSGTGHHEQYF. In DNA, the CDR3 is TGTGCCAGCAGAAGTTCGGGGACAGGGCATCACGAGCAGTACTTC.

The CDR3, as DNA: TGTGCCAGCAGCTTGCGACAGGTGGACAATGAGCAGTTCTTC. As protein: CASSLRQVDNEQFF. This sequence joins TRBV5-6 and TRBJ2-1; D is possibly TRBD1 (6 bases). This CDR3 has 14 amino acids. V lost 1 base to trimming and J lost 5 bases, with 10 bases between them. CDR1 and CDR2 (germline): SGHDT, YYEEEE.

The chain employs TRBV6-1 and TRBJ2-7, with D perhaps matching TRBD2 (6 bases). V was clipped by 1 base and J by 2 bases, with 18 bases between them. Germline V lookup: CDR1 MNHNS, CDR2 SASEGT. This CDR3 is 17 amino acids long. CDR3 sequence: CASSEGVGGTATYEQYF. The CDR3 nucleotides read TGTGCCAGCAGTGAAGGCGTAGGAGGGACGGCTACCTACGAGCAGTACTTC.

The chain is built from TRBV15 and TRBJ2-1, with D perhaps matching TRBD1 (6 bases). V dropped 3 bases and J dropped 9 bases, with 24 bases sitting between them. CDR3 length: 17 amino acids. Germline V CDR1 and CDR2: LNHNV, YYDKDF (reference sequence). The CDR3 DNA sequence: TGTGCCACCAGCAGCTCTAATGCAGGGGCGTCGATGGGTGAGCAGTTCTTC. Encoded protein: CATSSSNAGASMGEQFF.

The rearrangement joins TRBV7-3 to TRBJ2-5, with TRBD2 matching over 8 bases. V was clipped by 4 bases and J by 5 bases; unmatched bases: 3. Germline lookup yields CDR1 SGHTA and CDR2 FQGTGA. This CDR3 is 13 amino acids long. The CDR3: CASSWTGGETQYF. The CDR3 region has the DNA TGTGCCAGCAGCTGGACGGGGGGGGAGACCCAGTACTTC.

The chain recombines TRBV5-1 with TRBJ2-5; TRBD2 matches 7 bases. The CDR3 contains 12 residues. The germline gives CDR1 SGHRS, CDR2 YFSETQ. V lost 10 bases, J lost 5 bases, and 8 bases stayed unmatched. The CDR3 region is CASRSGVETQYF. The CDR3 DNA is TGCGCCTCCCGGAGCGGGGTGGAGACCCAGTACTTC. Combining the CDR3 with reference TRBV5-1 and TRBJ2-5 gives the whole variable domain KAGVTQTPRYLIKTRGQQVTLSCSPISGHRSVSWYQQTPGQGLQFLFEYFSETQRNKGNFPGRFSGRQFSNSRSEMNVSTLELGDSALYLCASRSGVETQYFGPGTRLLVL.

This clone was seen a few times. The chain couples TRBV11-2 to TRBJ2-2; D perhaps matches TRBD1 (6 bases). V was trimmed by 1 base and J by 5 bases, leaving 20 bases between them. Germline CDR1 reads SGHAT; CDR2 reads FQNNGV. CDR3 length: 18 residues. The CDR3 is CASSLGGTGFSRTGELFF. The CDR3 DNA follows: TGTGCCAGCAGCTTAGGGGGAACAGGGTTTTCGAGAACCGGGGAGCTGTTTTTT.

Comment on this clone: Sequence at one end of the junction differs from germline and may be a read error. V gene TRBV4-2 combines with J gene TRBJ1-6, with a possible D match to TRBD1 (5 bases). CDR1 is LGHNA, CDR2 YNFKEQ, per germline. This CDR3 has 14 residues. The CDR3 loop reads CASSQARENSPLHF. In DNA, the CDR3 is TGTGCCAGCAGTCAAGCCAGGGAAAATTCACCCCTCCACTTT.

The chain has TRBV27 and TRBJ1-2; possible D gene TRBD1, 6 bases. V was trimmed by 6 bases and J by 4 bases, leaving 24 bases between them. Germline V lookup: CDR1 MNHEY, CDR2 SMNVEV (reference sequence). This CDR3 has 17 amino acids. CDR3 nucleotide sequence: TGTGCCAGCAGGTCCTCCCAAGGACAGCCGTCAACCTATGGCTACACCTTC. This codes for CASRSSQGQPSTYGYTF.

The rearrangement joins TRBV24-1 to TRBJ1-5, with D unclear. V was shortened by 5 bases and J by 2 bases, with 3 bases between the two germline ends. There are 12 residues in the CDR3. The germline gives CDR1 KGHDR, CDR2 SFDVKD. The CDR3 region is CATSAGNQPQHF. CDR3 DNA sequence: TGTGCCACCAGTGCGGGCAATCAGCCCCAGCATTTT.